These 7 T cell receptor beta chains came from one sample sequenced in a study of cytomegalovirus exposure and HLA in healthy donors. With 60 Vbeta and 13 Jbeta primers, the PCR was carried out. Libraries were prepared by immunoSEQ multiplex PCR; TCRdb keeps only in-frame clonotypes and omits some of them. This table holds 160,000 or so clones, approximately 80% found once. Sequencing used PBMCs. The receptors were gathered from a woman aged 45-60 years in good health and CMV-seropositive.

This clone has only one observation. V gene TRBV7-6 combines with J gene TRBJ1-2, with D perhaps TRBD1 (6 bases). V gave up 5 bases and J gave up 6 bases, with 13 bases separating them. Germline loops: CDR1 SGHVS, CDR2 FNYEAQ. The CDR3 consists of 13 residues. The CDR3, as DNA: TGTGCCAGCAGCCCGTCAGAGGGGGATGGCTACACCTTC. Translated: CASSPSEGDGYTF.

The CDR3: CASSISVTATKTTQYF. The DNA for the CDR3 is TGTGCCAGCAGCATCTCTGTGACAGCTACAAAGACTACGCAGTATTTT. This chain links TRBV7-2 with TRBJ2-3, with D perhaps matching TRBD1 (5 bases). Per germline, CDR1 SGHTA and CDR2 FQGNSA. The CDR3 extends over 16 amino acids. Trimming pared 5 bases from V and 8 bases from J, leaving 23 bases between.

CDR3 bases: TGTGCCAGCAGGTCACAGGAGAACACTGAAGCTTTCTTT. It yields the protein CASRSQENTEAFF. The chain employs TRBV5-4 and TRBJ1-1, with TRBD1 as a possible D gene (5 bases). The CDR3 loop spans 13 amino acids. Trimming removed 5 bases at V and 1 base at J, with 9 bases between. CDR1 SGHNT and CDR2 YYREEE come from the germline V gene (reference sequence).

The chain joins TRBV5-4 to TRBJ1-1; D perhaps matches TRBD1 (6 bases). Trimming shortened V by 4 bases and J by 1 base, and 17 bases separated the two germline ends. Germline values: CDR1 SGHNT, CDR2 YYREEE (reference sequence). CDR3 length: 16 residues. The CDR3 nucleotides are TGTGCCAGCAGCCTCGCGGCAGGGGCGAGGAACACTGAAGCTTTCTTT. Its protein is CASSLAAGARNTEAFF.

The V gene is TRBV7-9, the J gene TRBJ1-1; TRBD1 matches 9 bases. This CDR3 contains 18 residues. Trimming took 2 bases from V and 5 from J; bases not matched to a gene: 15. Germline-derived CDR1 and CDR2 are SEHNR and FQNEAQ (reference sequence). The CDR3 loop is CASSLHPQGAAQSTEAFF. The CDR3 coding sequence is TGTGCCAGCAGCTTACACCCACAGGGGGCGGCTCAGAGTACTGAAGCTTTCTTT. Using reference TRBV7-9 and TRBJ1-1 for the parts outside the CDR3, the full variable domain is DTGVSQNPRHKITKRGQNVTFRCDPISEHNRLYWYRQTLGQGPEFLTYFQNEAQLEKSRLLSDRFSAERPKGSFSTLEIQRTEQGDSAMYLCASSLHPQGAAQSTEAFFGQGTRLTVV.

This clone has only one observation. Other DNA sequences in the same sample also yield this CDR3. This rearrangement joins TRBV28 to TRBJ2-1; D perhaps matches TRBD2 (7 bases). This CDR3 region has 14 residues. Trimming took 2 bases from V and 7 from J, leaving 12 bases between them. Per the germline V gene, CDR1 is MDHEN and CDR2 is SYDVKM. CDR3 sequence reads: CASSLRGGRNEQFF. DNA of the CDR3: TGTGCCAGCAGTTTAAGGGGGGGGCGGAATGAGCAGTTCTTC.

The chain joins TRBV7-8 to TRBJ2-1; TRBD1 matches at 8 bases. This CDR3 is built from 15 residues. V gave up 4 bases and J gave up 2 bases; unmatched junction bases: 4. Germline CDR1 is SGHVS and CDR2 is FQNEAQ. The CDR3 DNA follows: TGTGCCAGCAGCTCGGGACAGGTAGCCTACAATGAGCAGTTCTTC. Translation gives CASSSGQVAYNEQFF.